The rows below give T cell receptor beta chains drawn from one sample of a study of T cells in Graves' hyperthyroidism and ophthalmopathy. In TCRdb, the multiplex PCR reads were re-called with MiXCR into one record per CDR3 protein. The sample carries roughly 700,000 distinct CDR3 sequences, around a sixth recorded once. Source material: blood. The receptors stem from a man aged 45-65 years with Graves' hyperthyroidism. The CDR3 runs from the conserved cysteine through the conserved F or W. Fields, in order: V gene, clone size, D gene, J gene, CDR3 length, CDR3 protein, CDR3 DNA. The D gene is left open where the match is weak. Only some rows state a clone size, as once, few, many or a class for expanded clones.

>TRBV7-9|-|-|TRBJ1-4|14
CASSLVETNEKLFF
TGTGCCAGCAGCTTAGTTGAGACTAATGAAAAACTGTTTTTT
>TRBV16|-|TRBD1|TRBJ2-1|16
CASSQPQGAEYNEQFF
TGTGCCAGCAGCCAACCACAGGGGGCAGAGTACAATGAGCAGTTCTTC
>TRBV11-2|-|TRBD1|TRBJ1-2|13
CASSEEQGASLSF
TGTGCCAGCAGTGAAGAACAGGGGGCGAGTTTATCCTTC
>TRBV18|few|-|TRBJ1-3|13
CASSPSEGNTIYF
TGTGCCAGCTCCCCCTCGGAGGGAAACACCATATATTTT
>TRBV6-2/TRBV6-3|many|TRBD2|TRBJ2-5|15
CASRLAGGPRETQYF
TGTGCCAGCAGGCTAGCGGGAGGGCCGCGAGAGACCCAGTACTTC
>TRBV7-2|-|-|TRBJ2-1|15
CASSPLVNVFNEQFF
TGTGCCAGCAGCCCCCTGGTTAACGTTTTCAATGAGCAGTTCTTC
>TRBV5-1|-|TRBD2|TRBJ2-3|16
CASSWGTSGMTDTQYF
TGCGCCAGCAGCTGGGGGACTAGCGGGATGACAGATACGCAGTATTTT
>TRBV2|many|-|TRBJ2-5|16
CASSQTTTGRQETQYF
TGTGCCAGCAGTCAAACCACAACAGGCCGACAAGAGACCCAGTACTTC
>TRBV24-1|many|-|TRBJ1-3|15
CATSDPTGSGNTIYF
TGTGCCACCAGTGATCCCACTGGATCTGGAAACACCATATATTTT
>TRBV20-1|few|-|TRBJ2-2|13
CSASGGSTGELFF
TGCAGTGCTAGTGGGGGTTCCACCGGGGAGCTGTTTTTT
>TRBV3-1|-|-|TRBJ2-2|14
CASRKRAGTGELFF
TGTGCCAGCAGAAAGAGGGCCGGCACCGGGGAGCTGTTTTTT
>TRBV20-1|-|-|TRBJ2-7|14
CSASAGPRPYEQYF
TGCAGTGCTAGTGCGGGGCCAAGGCCCTACGAGCAGTACTTC
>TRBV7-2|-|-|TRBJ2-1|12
CASGSPYNEQFF
TGTGCCAGCGGGAGCCCTTACAATGAGCAGTTCTTC
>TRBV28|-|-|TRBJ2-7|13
CASGTGLPYEQYF
TGTGCCAGCGGTACAGGGCTACCCTACGAGCAGTACTTC
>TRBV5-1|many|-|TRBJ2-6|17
CASSEDGRISGANVLTF
TGCGCCAGCAGCGAGGACGGCCGAATCTCTGGGGCCAACGTCCTGACTTTC
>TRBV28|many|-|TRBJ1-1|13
CATTPAMNTEAFF
TGTGCCACCACACCCGCTATGAACACTGAAGCTTTCTTT
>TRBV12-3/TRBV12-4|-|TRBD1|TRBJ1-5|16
CASSLTSGGGNQPQHF
TGTGCCAGCAGTTTAACGTCAGGGGGCGGCAATCAGCCCCAGCATTTT
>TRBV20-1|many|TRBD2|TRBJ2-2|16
CSARDLGGRASGELFF
TGCAGTGCTAGAGATCTTGGCGGGAGGGCCTCCGGGGAGCTGTTTTTT
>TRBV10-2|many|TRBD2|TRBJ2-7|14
CASSPGLGVYEQYF
TGCGCCAGCAGCCCGGGACTAGGAGTCTACGAGCAGTACTTC
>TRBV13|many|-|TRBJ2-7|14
CASSSERAPYEQYF
TGTGCCAGCAGCTCCGAGCGGGCCCCCTACGAGCAGTACTTC
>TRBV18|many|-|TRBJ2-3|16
CASSLQTAVHTDTQYF
TGTGCCAGCTCACTTCAGACAGCCGTCCACACAGATACGCAGTATTTT
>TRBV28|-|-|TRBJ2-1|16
CASLKGGPRFNNEQFF
TGTGCCAGCCTCAAAGGGGGGCCAAGATTCAACAATGAGCAGTTCTTC
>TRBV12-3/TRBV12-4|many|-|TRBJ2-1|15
CASSLSGGAYNEQFF
TGTGCCAGCAGTTTATCCGGGGGCGCCTACAATGAGCAGTTCTTC
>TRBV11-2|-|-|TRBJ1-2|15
CASGPKGGRGYGYTF
TGTGCCAGCGGCCCAAAGGGGGGGCGAGGCTATGGCTACACCTTC
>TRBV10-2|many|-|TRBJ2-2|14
CASSEGQDTGELFF
TGCGCCAGCAGTGAGGGACAAGACACCGGGGAGCTGTTTTTT
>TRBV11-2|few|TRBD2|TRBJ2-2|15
CASSITSGDTGELFF
TGTGCCAGCAGCATCACTAGCGGGGACACCGGGGAGCTGTTTTTT
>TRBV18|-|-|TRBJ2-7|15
CVSSSTRRHLYEQYF
TGTGTCAGCTCATCAACCCGTCGACACCTCTACGAGCAGTACTTC
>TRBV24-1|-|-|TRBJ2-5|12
CATSDPKETQYF
TGTGCCACCAGTGACCCTAAAGAGACCCAGTACTTC